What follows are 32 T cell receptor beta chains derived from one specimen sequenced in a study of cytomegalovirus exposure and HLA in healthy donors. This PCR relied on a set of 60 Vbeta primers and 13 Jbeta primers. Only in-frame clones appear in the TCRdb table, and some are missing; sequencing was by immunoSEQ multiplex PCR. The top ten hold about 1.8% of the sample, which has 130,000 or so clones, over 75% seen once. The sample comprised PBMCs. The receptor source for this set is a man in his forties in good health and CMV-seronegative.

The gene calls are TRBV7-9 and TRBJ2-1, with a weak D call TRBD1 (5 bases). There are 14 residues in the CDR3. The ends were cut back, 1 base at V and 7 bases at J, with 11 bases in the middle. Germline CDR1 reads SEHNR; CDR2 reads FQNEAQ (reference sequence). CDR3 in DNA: TGTGCCAGCAGCTTAGGACAGCCAAATAATGAGCAGTTCTTC. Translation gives CASSLGQPNNEQFF.

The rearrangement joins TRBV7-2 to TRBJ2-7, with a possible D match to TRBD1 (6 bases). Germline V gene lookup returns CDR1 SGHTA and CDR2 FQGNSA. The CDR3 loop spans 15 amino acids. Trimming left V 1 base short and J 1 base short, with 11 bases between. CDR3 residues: CASSLDQGRSYEQYF. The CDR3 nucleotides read TGTGCCAGCAGCTTAGACCAGGGGCGATCCTACGAGCAGTACTTC.

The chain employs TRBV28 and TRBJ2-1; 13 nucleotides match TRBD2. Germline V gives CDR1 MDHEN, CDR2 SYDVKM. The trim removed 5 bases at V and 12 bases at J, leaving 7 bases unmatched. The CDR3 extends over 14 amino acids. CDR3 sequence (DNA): TGTGCCAGCAGTCCCGGGACTAGCGGGGTTGTGCAGTTCTTC. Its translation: CASSPGTSGVVQFF.

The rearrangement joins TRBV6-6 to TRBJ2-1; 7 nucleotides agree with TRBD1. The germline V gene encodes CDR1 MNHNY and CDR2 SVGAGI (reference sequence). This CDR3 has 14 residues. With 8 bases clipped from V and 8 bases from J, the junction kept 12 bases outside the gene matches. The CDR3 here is CASCGRGTSDEQFF. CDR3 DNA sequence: TGTGCCAGCTGTGGCAGGGGGACCTCGGATGAGCAGTTCTTC.

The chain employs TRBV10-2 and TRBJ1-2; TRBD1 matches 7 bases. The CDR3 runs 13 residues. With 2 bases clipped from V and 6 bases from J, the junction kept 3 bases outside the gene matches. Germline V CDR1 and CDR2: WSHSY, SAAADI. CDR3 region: CASSETGVHGYTF. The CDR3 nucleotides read TGCGCCAGCAGTGAGACAGGGGTCCATGGCTACACCTTC.

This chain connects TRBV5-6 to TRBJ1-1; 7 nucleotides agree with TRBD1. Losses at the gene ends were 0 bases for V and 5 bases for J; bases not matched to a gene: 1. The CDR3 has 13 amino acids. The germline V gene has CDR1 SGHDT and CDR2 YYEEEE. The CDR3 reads CASSLDRGTEAFF. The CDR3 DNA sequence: TGTGCCAGCAGCTTGGACAGGGGTACTGAAGCTTTCTTT.

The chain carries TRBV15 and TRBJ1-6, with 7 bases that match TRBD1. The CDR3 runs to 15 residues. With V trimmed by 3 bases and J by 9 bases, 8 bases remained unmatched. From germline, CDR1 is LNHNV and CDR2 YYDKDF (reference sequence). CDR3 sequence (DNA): TGTGCCACCAGCAGCCTGACAGGGAAGAGTTCACCCCTCCACTTT. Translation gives CATSSLTGKSSPLHF.

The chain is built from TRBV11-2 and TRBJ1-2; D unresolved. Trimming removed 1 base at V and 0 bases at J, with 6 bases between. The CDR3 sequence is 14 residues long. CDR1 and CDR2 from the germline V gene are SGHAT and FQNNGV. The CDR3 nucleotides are TGTGCCAGCAGCTTAGTGGCCGCTAACTATGGCTACACCTTC. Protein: CASSLVAANYGYTF.

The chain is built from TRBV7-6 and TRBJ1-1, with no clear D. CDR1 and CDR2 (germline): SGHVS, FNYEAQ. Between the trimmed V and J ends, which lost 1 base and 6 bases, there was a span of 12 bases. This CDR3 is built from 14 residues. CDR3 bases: TGTGCCAGCAGCTTAGTGGCCCCCCCCGCTGAAGCTTTCTTT. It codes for CASSLVAPPAEAFF.

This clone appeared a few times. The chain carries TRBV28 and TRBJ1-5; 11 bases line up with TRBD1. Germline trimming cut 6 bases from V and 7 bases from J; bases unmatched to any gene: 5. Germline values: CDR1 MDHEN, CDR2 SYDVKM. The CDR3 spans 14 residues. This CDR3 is CASRRGTGGQPQHF. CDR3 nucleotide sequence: TGTGCCAGCAGGAGGGGGACAGGGGGACAGCCCCAGCATTTT.

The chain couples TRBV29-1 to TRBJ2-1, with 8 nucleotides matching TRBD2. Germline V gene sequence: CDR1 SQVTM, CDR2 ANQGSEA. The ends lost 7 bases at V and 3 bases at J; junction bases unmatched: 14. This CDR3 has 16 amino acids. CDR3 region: CSALRPGRGGYNEQFF. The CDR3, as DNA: TGCAGCGCGTTACGCCCTGGCCGGGGGGGCTACAATGAGCAGTTCTTC.

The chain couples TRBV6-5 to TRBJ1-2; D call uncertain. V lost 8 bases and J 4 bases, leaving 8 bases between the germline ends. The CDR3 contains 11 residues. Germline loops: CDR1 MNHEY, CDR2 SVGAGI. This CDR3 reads CASAGGYGYTF. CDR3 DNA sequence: TGTGCCAGCGCCGGCGGCTATGGCTACACCTTC.

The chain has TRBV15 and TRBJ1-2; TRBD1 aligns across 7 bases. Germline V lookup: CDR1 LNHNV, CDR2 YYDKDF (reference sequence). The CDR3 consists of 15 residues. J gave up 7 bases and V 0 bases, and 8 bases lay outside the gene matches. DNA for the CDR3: TGTGCCACCAGCAGAGATAGAGGGGGCTCTTCTGGCTACACCTTC. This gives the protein CATSRDRGGSSGYTF.

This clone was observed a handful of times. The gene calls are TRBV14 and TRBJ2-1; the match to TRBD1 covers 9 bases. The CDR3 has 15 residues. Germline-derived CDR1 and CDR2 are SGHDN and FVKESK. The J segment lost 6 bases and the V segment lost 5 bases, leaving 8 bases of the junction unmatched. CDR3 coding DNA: TGTGCCAGCAGCGGTACAGGGGGCGCGAGCAATGAGCAGTTCTTC. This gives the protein CASSGTGGASNEQFF.

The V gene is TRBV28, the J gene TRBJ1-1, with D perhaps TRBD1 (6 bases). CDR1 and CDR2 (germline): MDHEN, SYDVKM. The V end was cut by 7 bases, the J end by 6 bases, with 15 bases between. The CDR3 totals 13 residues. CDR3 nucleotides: TGTGCCAGCACCCTCCGGCGGGGGCCTGAAGCTTTCTTT. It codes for CASTLRRGPEAFF.

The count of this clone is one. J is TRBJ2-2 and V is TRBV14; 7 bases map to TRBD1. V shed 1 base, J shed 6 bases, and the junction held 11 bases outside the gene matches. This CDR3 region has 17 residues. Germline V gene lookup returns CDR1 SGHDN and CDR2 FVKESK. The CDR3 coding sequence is TGTGCCAGCAGCCAAGCTCGGGACAGTCTGTTCCCCGGGGAGCTGTTTTTT. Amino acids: CASSQARDSLFPGELFF.

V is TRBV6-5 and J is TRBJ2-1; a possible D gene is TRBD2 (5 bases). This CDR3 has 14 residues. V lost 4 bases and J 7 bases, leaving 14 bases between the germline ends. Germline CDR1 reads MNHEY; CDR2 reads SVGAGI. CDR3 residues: CASSFLGERNEQFF. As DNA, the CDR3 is TGTGCCAGCAGTTTTCTTGGAGAGCGGAATGAGCAGTTCTTC.

Written as DNA, the CDR3 is TGTGCCAGCAGCCTTGAGGGTCTCTCACCCCTCCACTTT. Protein product: CASSLEGLSPLHF. V and J are TRBV5-4 and TRBJ1-6; D is uncertain. The CDR3 sequence is 13 residues long. Germline lookup yields CDR1 SGHNT and CDR2 YYREEE (reference sequence). V dropped 4 bases and J dropped 10 bases, with 12 bases sitting between them.

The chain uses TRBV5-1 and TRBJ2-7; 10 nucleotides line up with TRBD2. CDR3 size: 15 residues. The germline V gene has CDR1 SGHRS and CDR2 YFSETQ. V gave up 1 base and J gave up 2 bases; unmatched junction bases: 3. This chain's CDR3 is CASSLNSGGTYEQYF. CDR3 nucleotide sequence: TGCGCCAGCAGCTTGAATAGCGGGGGGACCTACGAGCAGTACTTC.

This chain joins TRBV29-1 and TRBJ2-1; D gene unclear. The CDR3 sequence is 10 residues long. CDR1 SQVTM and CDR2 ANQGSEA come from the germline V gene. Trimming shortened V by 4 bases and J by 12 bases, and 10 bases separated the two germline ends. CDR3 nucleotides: TGCAGCGTTGGGCAGTCTGGGCAGTTCTTC. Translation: CSVGQSGQFF.

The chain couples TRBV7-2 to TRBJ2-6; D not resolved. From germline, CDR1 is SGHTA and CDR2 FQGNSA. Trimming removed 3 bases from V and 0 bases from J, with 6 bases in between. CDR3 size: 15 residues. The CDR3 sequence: CASSFFLSGANVLTF. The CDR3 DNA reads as TGTGCCAGCAGCTTTTTCCTCTCTGGGGCCAACGTCCTGACTTTC.

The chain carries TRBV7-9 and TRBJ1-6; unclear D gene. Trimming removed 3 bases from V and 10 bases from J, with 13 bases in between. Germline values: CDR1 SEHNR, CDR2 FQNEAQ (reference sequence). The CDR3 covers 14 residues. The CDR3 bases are TGTGCCAGCAGCTTTGGGAGGGTAATCTCACCCCTCCACTTT. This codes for CASSFGRVISPLHF.

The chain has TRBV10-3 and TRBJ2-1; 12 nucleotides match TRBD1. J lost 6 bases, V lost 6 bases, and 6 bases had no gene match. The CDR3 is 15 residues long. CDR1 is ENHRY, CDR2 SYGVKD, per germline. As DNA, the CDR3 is TGTGCCATCAGGGAGGGACAGGGGGCCTTCAATGAGCAGTTCTTC. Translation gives CAIREGQGAFNEQFF.

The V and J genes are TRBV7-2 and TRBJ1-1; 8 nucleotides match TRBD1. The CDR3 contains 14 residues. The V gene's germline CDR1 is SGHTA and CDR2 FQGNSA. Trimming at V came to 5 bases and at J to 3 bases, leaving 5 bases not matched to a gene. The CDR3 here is CASSPTGGDTEAFF. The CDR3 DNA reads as TGTGCCAGCAGCCCCACAGGGGGAGACACTGAAGCTTTCTTT.

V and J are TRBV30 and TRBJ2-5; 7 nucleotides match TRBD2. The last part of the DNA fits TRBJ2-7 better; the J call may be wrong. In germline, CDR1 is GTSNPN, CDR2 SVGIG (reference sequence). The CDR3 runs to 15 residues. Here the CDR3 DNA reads TGTGCCTGGAGTGTCCCCGGGACTACCCTCGGCGAGCAGTACTTC. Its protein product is CAWSVPGTTLGEQYF.

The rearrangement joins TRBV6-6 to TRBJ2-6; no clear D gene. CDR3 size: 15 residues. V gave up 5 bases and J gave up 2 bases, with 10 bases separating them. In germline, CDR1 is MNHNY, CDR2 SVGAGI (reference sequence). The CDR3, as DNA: TGTGCCAGCAGTAACGGGTTCCCTGGGGCCAACGTCCTGACTTTC. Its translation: CASSNGFPGANVLTF.

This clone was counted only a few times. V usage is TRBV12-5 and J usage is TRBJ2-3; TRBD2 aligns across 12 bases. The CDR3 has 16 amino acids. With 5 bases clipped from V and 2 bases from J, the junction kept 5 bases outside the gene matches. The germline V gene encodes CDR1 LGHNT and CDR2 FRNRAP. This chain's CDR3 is CASGPGTSGYTDTQYF. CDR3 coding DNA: TGTGCTAGTGGTCCGGGGACTAGCGGGTACACAGATACGCAGTATTTT.

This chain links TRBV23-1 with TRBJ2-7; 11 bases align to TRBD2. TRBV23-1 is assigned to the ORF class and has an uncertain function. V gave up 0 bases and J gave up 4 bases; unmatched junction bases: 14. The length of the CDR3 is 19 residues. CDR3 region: CASSQSGLAGGKLGYEQYF. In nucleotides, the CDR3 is TGCGCCAGCAGTCAATCGGGGCTAGCGGGAGGTAAATTGGGGTACGAGCAGTACTTC.

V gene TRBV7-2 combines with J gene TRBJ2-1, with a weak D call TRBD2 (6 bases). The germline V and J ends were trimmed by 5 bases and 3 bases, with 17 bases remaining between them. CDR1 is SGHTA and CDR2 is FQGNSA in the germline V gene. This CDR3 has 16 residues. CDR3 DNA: TGTGCCAGCAGCCGGCGGGCCGGGAGCAGCTACAATGAGCAGTTCTTC. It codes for CASSRRAGSSYNEQFF.

This CDR3 is CASSLSMGAPNYGYTF. The CDR3, as DNA: TGTGCCAGCAGTTTATCAATGGGGGCACCTAACTATGGCTACACCTTC. The chain is built from TRBV27 and TRBJ1-2; D possibly corresponds to TRBD1 (6 bases). The CDR3 has 16 residues. V lost 0 bases to trimming and J lost 0 bases, with 11 bases between them. Germline V lookup: CDR1 MNHEY, CDR2 SMNVEV (reference sequence).

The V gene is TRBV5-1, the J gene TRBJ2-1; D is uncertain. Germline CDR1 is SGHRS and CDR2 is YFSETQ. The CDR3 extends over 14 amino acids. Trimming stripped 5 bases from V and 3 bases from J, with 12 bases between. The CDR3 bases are TGCGCCAGCAGGGCCCCAAGCGACTACAATGAGCAGTTCTTC. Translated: CASRAPSDYNEQFF. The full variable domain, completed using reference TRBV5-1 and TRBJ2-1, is KAGVTQTPRYLIKTRGQQVTLSCSPISGHRSVSWYQQTPGQGLQFLFEYFSETQRNKGNFPGRFSGRQFSNSRSEMNVSTLELGDSALYLCASRAPSDYNEQFFGPGTRLTVL.

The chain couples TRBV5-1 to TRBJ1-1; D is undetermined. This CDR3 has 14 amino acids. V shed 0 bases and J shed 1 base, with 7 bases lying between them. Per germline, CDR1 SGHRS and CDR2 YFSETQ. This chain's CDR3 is CASSLASPNTEAFF. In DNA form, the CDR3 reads TGCGCCAGCAGCTTGGCCTCCCCGAACACTGAAGCTTTCTTT. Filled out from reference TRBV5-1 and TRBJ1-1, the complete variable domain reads KAGVTQTPRYLIKTRGQQVTLSCSPISGHRSVSWYQQTPGQGLQFLFEYFSETQRNKGNFPGRFSGRQFSNSRSEMNVSTLELGDSALYLCASSLASPNTEAFFGQGTRLTVV.